This TCR beta chain was sequenced in a study of cytomegalovirus exposure and HLA in healthy donors. Findings and caveats of the study: Accurate prediction of most subjects' HLA-A and HLA-B alleles from TCR beta sequences was reported. Segments of the TCR beta V type were, in most cases, productive about 90% or about 30% of the time in an earlier analysis. Judged likely to be a sequencing artifact was a cluster of highly shared sequence variants.

The PCR was carried out with 60 Vbeta primers and 13 Jbeta primers. Produced via immunoSEQ multiplex PCR; TCRdb's table is partial and in-frame only. This table has about 120,000 clones, 79% appearing once. CDR1 and CDR2 (germline): GTSNPN, SVGIG (reference sequence). J gave up 5 bases and V 6 bases, and 4 bases lay outside the gene matches. The CDR3 length is 13 residues. On this clone itself: Its antigen is not identified.

Healthy individuals who donated bone marrow served as the donors. The TCR comes from a man younger than 40 in good health and CMV-seropositive. The sequencing input was PBMCs. The chain couples TRBV30 to TRBJ1-5; 10 positions agree with TRBD1. In DNA, the CDR3 is TGTGCCTGCAAAGGACAGGGGGATCAGCCCCAGCATTTT. Translation: CACKGQGDQPQHF.